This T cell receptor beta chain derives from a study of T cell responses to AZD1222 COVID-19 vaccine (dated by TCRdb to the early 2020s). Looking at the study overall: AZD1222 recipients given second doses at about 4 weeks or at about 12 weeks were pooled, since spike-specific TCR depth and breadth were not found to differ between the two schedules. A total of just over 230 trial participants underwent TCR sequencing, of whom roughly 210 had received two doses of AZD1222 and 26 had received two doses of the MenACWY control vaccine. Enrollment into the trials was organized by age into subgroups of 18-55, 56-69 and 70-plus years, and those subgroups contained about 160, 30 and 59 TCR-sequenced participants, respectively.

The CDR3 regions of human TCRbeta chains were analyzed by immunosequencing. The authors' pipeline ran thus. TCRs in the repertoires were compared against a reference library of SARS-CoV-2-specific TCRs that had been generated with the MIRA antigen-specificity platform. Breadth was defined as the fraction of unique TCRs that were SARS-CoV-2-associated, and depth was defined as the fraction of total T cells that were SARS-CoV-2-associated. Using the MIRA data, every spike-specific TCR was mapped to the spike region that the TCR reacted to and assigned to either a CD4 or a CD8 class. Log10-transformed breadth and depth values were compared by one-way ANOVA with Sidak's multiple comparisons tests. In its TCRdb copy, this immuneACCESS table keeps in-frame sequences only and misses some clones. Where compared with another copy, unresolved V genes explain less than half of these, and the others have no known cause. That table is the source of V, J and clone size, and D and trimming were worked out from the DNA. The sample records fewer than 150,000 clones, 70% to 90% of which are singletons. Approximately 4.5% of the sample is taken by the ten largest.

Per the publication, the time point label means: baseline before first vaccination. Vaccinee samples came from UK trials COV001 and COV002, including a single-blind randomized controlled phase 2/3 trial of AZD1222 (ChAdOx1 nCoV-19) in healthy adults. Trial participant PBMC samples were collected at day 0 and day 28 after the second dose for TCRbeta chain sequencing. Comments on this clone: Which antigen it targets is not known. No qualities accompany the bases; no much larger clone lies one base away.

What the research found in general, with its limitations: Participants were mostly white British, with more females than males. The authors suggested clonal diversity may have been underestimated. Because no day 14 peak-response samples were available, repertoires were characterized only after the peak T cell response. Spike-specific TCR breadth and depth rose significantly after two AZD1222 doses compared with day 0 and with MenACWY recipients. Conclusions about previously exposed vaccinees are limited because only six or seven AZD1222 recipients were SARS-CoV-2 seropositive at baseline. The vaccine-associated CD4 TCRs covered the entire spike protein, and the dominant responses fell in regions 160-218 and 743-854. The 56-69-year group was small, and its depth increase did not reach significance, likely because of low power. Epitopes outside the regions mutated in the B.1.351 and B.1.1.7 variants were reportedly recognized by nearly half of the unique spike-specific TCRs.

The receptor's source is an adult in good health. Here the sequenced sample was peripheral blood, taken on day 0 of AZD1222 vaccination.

The CDR3 in this case is CSVVKAGMNTEAFF. The sequenced DNA: TGCAGCGTTGTTAAGGCTGGGATGAACACTGAAGCTTTCTTT. The chain uses TRBV29-1 and TRBJ1-1, with no confident D gene call. The germline ends are 12 bases apart after V is trimmed by 4 bases and J by 0 bases. Spanning cysteine to phenylalanine, the CDR3 consists of 14 amino acids. The sequence is cut down to CDR3 DNA, 42 bases in frame from base 1. The germline V gene supplies CDR1 SQVTM and CDR2 ANQGSEA.